The next 4 T cell receptor beta chains were all read from a single sample in a study of blood T cell repertoires in COVID-19 (dated by TCRdb to 2020 to 2022). The library came from the immunoSEQ multiplex PCR assay. Entries here come from immuneACCESS through TCRdb and include only in-frame sequences with V and J called. Some clones fail to appear in such tables; in the studies checked, an unresolved V gene covers under half of the shortfall, and the cause of the remainder is unknown. In this sample the table shows 250,000 to 400,000 clones, around 86% of which occur a single time. In total, the top ten clones hold 1% of the sample. The sequenced sample was peripheral blood. The source is a man aged 50 to 59 with active or convalescent COVID-19.

This clone was recorded once. The V gene is TRBV2, the J gene TRBJ1-6, with a weak D call TRBD1 (6 bases). In germline, CDR1 is SNHLY, CDR2 FYNNEI. Trimming cost V 2 bases and J 3 bases, with 11 bases left between them. The CDR3 is 16 amino acids. The CDR3 DNA reads as TGTGCCAGCAGTGAAAGAGGGGGGGTCTATAATTCACCCCTCCACTTT. It specifies CASSERGGVYNSPLHF.

The chain is built from TRBV28 and TRBJ2-3; TRBD2 matches 13 bases. Germline CDR1 is MDHEN and CDR2 is SYDVKM. With 5 bases clipped from V and 0 bases from J, the junction kept 11 bases outside the gene matches. The CDR3 has 19 residues. The CDR3 is CASSTHTSGGGTSTDTQYF. CDR3 in DNA: TGTGCCAGCAGTACCCATACTAGCGGGGGGGGAACTAGCACAGATACGCAGTATTTT.

This clone has just one count. The chain combines TRBV28 with TRBJ2-5, with TRBD2 matching over 12 bases. Losses at the gene ends were 0 bases for V and 5 bases for J; bases not matched to a gene: 4. There are 16 residues in the CDR3. Per the germline V gene, CDR1 is MDHEN and CDR2 is SYDVKM. CDR3 amino acids: CASSLWSSGGVETQYF. CDR3 DNA: TGTGCCAGCAGTTTATGGTCTAGCGGGGGGGTGGAGACCCAGTACTTC.

The J gene is TRBJ1-4, the V gene TRBV6-5, with D possibly TRBD1 on 6 matching bases. The V gene lost 2 bases and the J gene lost 8 bases, with 12 bases spanning the gap. The CDR3 has 14 amino acids. The germline CDR1 and CDR2 sequences are MNHEY and SVGAGI. CDR3 coding DNA: TGTGCCAGCAGTTACGGGGGCTTGGGGGAAAAACTGTTTTTT. Amino acids: CASSYGGLGEKLFF.